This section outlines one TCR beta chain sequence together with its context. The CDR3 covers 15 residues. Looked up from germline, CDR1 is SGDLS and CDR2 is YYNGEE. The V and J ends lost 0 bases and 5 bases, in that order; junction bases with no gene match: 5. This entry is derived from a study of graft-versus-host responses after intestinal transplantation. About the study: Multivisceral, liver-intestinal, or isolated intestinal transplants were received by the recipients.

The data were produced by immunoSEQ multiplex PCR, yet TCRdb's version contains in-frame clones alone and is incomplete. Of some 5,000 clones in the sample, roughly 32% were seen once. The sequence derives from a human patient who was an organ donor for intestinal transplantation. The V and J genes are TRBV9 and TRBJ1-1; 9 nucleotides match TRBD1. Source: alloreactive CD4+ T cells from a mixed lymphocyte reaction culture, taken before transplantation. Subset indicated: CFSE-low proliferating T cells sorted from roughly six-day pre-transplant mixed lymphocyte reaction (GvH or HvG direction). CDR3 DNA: TGTGCCAGCAGCGTAGACGGACAGGGGAGGACTGAAGCTTTCTTT. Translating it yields CASSVDGQGRTEAFF.